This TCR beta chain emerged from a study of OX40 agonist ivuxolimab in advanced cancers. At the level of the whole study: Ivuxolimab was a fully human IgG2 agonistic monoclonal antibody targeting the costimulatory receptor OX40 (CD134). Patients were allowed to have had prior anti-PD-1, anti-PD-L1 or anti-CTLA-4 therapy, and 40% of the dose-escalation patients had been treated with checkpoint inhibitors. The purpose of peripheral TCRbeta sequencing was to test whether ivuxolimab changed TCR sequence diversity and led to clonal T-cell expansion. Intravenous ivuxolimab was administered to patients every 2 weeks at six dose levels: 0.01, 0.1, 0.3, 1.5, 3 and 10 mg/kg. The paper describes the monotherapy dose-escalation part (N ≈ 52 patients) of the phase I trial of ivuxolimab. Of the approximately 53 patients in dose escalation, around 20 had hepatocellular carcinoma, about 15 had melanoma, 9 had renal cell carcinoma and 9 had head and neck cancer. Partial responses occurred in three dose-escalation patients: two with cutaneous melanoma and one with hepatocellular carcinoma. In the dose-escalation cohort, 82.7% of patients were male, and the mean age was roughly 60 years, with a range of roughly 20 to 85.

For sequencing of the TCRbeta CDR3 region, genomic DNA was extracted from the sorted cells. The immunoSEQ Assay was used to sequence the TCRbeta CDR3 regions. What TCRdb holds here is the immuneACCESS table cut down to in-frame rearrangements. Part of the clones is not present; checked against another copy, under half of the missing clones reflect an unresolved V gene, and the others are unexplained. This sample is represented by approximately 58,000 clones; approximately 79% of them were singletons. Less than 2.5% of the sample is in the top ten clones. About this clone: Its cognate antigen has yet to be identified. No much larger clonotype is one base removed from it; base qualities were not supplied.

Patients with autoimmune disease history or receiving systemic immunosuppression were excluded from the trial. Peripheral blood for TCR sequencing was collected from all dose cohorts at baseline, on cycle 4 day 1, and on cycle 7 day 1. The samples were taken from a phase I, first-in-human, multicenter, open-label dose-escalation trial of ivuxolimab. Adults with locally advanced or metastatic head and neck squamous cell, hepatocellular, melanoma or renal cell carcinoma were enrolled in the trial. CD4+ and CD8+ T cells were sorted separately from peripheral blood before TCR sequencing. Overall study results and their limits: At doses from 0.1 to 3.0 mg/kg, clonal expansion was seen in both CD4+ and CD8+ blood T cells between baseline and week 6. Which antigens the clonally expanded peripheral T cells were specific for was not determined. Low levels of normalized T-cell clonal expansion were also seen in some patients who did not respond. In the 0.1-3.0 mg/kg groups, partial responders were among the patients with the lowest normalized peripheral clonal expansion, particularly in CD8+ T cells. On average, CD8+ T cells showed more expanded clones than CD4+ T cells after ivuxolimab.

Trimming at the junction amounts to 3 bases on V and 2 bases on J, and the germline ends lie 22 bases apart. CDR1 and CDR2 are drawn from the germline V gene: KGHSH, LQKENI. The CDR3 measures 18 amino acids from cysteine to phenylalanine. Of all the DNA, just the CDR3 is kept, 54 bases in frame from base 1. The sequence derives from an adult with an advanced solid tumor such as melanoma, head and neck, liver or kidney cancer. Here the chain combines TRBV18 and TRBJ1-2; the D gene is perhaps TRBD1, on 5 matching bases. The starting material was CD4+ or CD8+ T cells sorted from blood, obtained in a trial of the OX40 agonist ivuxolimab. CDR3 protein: CASSPEGQSGPPNYGYTF. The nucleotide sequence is TGTGCCAGCTCACCGGAGGGGCAGTCAGGGCCCCCAAACTATGGCTACACCTTC.